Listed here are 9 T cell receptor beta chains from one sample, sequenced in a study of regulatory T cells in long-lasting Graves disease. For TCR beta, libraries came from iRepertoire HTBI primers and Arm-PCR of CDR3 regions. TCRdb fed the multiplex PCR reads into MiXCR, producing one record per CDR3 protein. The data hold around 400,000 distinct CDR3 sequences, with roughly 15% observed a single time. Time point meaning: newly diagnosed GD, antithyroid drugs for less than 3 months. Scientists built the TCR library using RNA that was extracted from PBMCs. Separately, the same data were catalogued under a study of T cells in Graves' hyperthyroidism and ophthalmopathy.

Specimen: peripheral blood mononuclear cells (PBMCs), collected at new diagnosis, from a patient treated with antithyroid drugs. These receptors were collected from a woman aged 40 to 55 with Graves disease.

The CDR3 DNA follows: TGCGCCAGCAGTGGAGCGGGGGGTTCCGAGCAGTACTTC. Translating gives CASSGAGGSEQYF. The genes are TRBV10-1 and TRBJ2-7; 9 positions agree with TRBD2. Germline CDR1 WNHNN, CDR2 SYGVQD (reference sequence). V lost 4 bases, J lost 6 bases, and 4 bases stayed unmatched. The CDR3 contains 13 residues.

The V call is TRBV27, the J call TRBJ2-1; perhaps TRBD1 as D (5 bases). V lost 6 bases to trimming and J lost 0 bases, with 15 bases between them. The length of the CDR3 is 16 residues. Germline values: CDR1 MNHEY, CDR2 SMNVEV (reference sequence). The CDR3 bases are TGTGCCAGCAGGGTCACAGGCGAAAGCTCCTACAATGAGCAGTTCTTC. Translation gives CASRVTGESSYNEQFF.

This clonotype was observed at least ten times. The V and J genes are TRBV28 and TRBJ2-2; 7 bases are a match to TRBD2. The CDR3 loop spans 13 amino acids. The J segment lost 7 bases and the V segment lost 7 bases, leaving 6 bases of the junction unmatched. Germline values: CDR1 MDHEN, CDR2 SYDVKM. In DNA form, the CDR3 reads TGTGCCAGCACCACCGGGGGGATCGGGGAGCTGTTTTTT. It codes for CASTTGGIGELFF.

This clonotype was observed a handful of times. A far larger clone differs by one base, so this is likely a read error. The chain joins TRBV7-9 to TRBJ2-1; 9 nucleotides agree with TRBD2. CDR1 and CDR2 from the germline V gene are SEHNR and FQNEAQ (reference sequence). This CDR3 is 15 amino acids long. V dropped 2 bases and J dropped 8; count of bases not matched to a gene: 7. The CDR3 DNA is TGTGCCAGCAGCTTACGCGGGAGGGATAACGATGAGCAGTTCTTC. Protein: CASSLRGRDNDEQFF.

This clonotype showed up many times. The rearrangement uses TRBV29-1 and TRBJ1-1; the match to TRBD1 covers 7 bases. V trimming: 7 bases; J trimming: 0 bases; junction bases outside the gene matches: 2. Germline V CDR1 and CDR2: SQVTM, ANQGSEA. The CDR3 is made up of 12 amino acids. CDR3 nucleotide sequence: TGCAGCGGGGGACAGATGAACACTGAAGCTTTCTTT. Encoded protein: CSGGQMNTEAFF.

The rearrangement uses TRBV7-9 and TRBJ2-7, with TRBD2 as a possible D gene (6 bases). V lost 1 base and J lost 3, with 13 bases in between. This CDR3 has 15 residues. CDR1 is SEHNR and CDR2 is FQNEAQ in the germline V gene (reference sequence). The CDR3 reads CASSLVLSGDYEQYF. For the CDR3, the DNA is TGTGCCAGCAGCTTAGTTCTCTCGGGAGACTACGAGCAGTACTTC.

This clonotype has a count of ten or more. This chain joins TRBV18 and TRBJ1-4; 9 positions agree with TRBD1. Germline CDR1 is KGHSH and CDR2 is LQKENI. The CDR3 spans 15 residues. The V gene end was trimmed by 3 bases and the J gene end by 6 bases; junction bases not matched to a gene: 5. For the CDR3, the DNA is TGTGCCAGCTCACCGAGACAGGGGGTGTATGAAAAACTGTTTTTT. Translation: CASSPRQGVYEKLFF.

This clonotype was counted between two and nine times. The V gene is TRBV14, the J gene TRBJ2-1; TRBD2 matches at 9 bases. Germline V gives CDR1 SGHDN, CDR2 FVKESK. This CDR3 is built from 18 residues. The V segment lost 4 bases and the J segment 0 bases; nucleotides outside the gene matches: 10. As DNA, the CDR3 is TGTGCCAGCAGCCCCAACCCCGGGACTAGCAGCTCCTACAATGAGCAGTTCTTC. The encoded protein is CASSPNPGTSSSYNEQFF. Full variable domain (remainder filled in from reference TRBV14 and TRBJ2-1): EAGVTQFPSHSVIEKGQTVTLRCDPISGHDNLYWYRRVMGKEIKFLLHFVKESKQDESGMPNNRFLAERTGGTYSTLKVQPAELEDSGVYFCASSPNPGTSSSYNEQFFGPGTRLTVL.

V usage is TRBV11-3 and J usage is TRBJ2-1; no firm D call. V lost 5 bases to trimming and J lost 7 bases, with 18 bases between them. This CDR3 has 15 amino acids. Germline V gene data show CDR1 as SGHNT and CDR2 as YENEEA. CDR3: CASSLRRTLINEQFF. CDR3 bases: TGTGCCAGCAGCCTTCGAAGGACCCTTATTAATGAGCAGTTCTTC.